Detailed here is one TCR beta chain. The antigen this receptor binds is unknown. No quality values exist for individual bases; no much larger clone is one base distant. Preparation of the library involved the immunoSEQ multiplex PCR assay. For most patients, genomic DNA was isolated with the Qiagen DNeasy Blood and Tissue Kit and shipped frozen to Adaptive Biotechnologies for TCR sequencing. For most patients, high-throughput TCR-beta CDR3 sequencing of genomic DNA was performed by Adaptive Biotechnologies. As for the original processing: Adaptive's ImmunoSEQ software was the source of the TCR sequencing data for approximately 18 patients, while three other patients were processed with MiXCR and VDJtools. To correct CD4 versus CD8 sorting errors, sequences present in both subsets at a frequency ratio below 5:1 were removed. Because the origin of CDR3 nucleotide sequences shared between donor and recipient could not be assigned, those sequences were removed. Alloreactive clones required at least 2-fold expansion over unstimulated cells and minimum CFSE-low frequency of 0.002% (template counts) or 0.001% (read counts). A clone was considered mappable if detected in the sequenced pre-transplant spleen, lymph node, or MLR CFSE-low populations of the donor or recipient. Cumulative frequency of alloreactive clones was calculated as a percentage of all sequences weighted by copy number. This immuneACCESS table, as held by TCRdb, lists in-frame sequences with V and J called but not all clones. Of the missing ones, under half trace to an unresolved V gene in checked studies; the others have no known cause. Clone size and V and J calls were adopted from that table, with D and trimming inferred from the DNA. The table for this sample lists about 93,000 clones; 90% to 95% of them were counted only once. The leading ten clones occupy roughly 0.49% of the sample.

This sample's time point label indicates: cells obtained before transplantation from donor or recipient. CD3+CD4+ and CD3+CD8+ populations were FACS-sorted from unstimulated pre-transplant donor and recipient cells taken from spleen or lymph nodes. CDR1 and CDR2 were assigned from the germline V gene as SGDLS and YYNGEE. From V the trimming removes 3 bases and from J it removes 5 bases, while the gene matches leave 10 bases of the junction unaccounted for. The CDR3 numbers 16 residues from cysteine through phenylalanine. Solely the CDR3 DNA is kept, with 48 bases framed from the first base. This entry comes from a study of graft-versus-host responses after intestinal transplantation (dated by TCRdb to the early 2020s). For the wider study: The transplants that recipients received were multivisceral, liver-intestinal, or isolated intestinal. Anti-thymocyte globulin induction was given to all recipients, followed by maintenance tacrolimus and steroids for two to four years. Graft-versus-host and host-versus-graft alloreactive T cell clones were tracked in the graft, circulation and bone marrow after intestinal transplantation using bulk TCR-beta CDR3 sequencing. To identify alloreactive clones, pre-transplant mixed lymphocyte reaction products were sequenced and compared with unstimulated pre-transplant donor and recipient T cells. A cohort of about 26 intestinal transplant recipients, including one retransplant, was enrolled, and a few patients lacking pretransplant specimens were excluded. Donor T cell macrochimerism was defined as a peak of at least 4% donor T cells among recipient peripheral blood mononuclear cells. Samples from a few later patients were sequenced in-house on an Illumina MiSeq with MiXCR processing rather than by the commercial service. Overall results and qualifications from the work: In patients with donor T cell macrochimerism, the allografts had high GvH to HvG T cell clonal ratios. The conclusions were limited by the relatively low number and heterogeneity of the intestinal transplant patients. GvH clones were detected in recipient bone marrow, and some appeared earlier in ileal mucosa or blood, consistent with an intestinal mucosal origin. Early after transplant, peak levels of circulating GvH clones were found to be associated with declines in HvG clones.

This clonotype was obtained from a human donor who received an intestinal transplant. The chain couples TRBV9 to TRBJ2-2, with 7 bases in between that match TRBD1. This sample comprised unstimulated CD8+ T cells sorted from spleen or lymph node cells, obtained before intestinal transplant. The CDR3 here reads CASSDGQVVGTGELFF. The DNA sequence reads TGTGCCAGCAGCGACGGACAGGTGGTAGGGACCGGGGAGCTGTTTTTT.